The rows below give T cell receptor beta chains drawn from one sample of a study of OX40 agonist ivuxolimab in advanced cancers. Sequencing used immunoSEQ multiplex PCR; TCRdb keeps in-frame clones, though not all of them. Of 70,000 to 75,000 clones in the sample, 85% are singletons; the top ten hold less than 0.65%. The specimen comprised CD4+ or CD8+ T cells sorted from blood, sampled in a trial of the OX40 agonist ivuxolimab. These receptors came from an adult with an advanced solid tumor such as melanoma, head and neck, liver or kidney cancer. Both conserved end residues are part of each CDR3. The D gene is left open where the match is weak. Expanded clones get a size class; other rows say once, few or many, or leave the size out.

V gene	clone size	J gene	D gene	CDR3 DNA	CDR3 protein
TRBV5-4	few	TRBJ1-1	NA	TGTGCCAGCAGCTTGCAGGATGTTAACACTGAAGCTTTCTTT	CASSLQDVNTEAFF
TRBV28	NA	TRBJ1-1	NA	TGTGCCAGCAGTTTATCGGCCGGTCAGGGAACTTTTGGGCTGAACACTGAAGCTTTCTTT	CASSLSAGQGTFGLNTEAFF
TRBV4-3	NA	TRBJ1-2	NA	TGCGCCAGCAGCCAAGACTTTCGGACCGACTCTTATGGCTACACCTTC	CASSQDFRTDSYGYTF
TRBV7-6	NA	TRBJ2-1	NA	TGTGCCAGCAGCTTAGCTGGGACAAAAGGGAGGGAGCAGTTCTTC	CASSLAGTKGREQFF
TRBV5-6	NA	TRBJ1-3	TRBD1	TGTGCCAGCAGCTTGGGTGCAGGGTGGGACAGATTCCGAAACACCATATATTTT	CASSLGAGWDRFRNTIYF
TRBV27	NA	TRBJ1-2	TRBD1	TGTGCCAGCAGTTCCGATGACAGGGGGCTCAACTATGGCTACACCTTC	CASSSDDRGLNYGYTF
TRBV18	NA	TRBJ1-5	TRBD1	TGTGCCAGCTCACCAATTGACAGGGGGCGAGGGAATCAGCCCCAGCATTTT	CASSPIDRGRGNQPQHF
TRBV5-4	few	TRBJ1-1	NA	TGTGCCAGCAGCTTACCGAACACTGAAGCTTTCTTT	CASSLPNTEAFF
TRBV2	NA	TRBJ2-7	TRBD1	TGTGCCAGCACCAGACAGGGGCAGGCCCTCGAGCAGTACTTC	CASTRQGQALEQYF
TRBV5-5	NA	TRBJ1-5	NA	TGTGCCAGCAGCTTGTTCCCCCAGGGTGATCAGCCCCAGCATTTT	CASSLFPQGDQPQHF
TRBV19	NA	TRBJ1-4	NA	TGTGCCAGTAGTATTGGAGGGCGAAGGAATGAAAAACTGTTTTTT	CASSIGGRRNEKLFF
TRBV6-6	once	TRBJ1-5	NA	TGTGCCAGCAGTTACGTGGTCCAGCCCCAGCATTTT	CASSYVVQPQHF
TRBV7-2	NA	TRBJ1-2	NA	TGTGCCAGCAACCCTGACAGTACTAACTATGGCTACACCTTC	CASNPDSTNYGYTF
TRBV2	NA	TRBJ1-4	TRBD1	TGTGCCAGCAGTGGTGGTGCTGGGGGACAGGGTACGGTAAAACTGTTTTTT	CASSGGAGGQGTVKLFF
TRBV4-3	NA	TRBJ2-1	TRBD2	TGCGCCAGCAGCCAAGGGACTAGCGGGAGCGATGAGCAGTTCTTC	CASSQGTSGSDEQFF
TRBV30	NA	TRBJ1-2	TRBD1	TGTGCCTGGAGGCTAGGGGGCACCTATGGCTACACCTTC	CAWRLGGTYGYTF
TRBV10-3	NA	TRBJ1-1	TRBD1	TGTGCCACAAAGGGGGCGAACACTGAAGCTTTCTTT	CATKGANTEAFF